These 20 T cell receptor beta chains share one sample of origin, sequenced in a study of cytomegalovirus exposure and HLA in healthy donors. Primers: 60 Vbeta forward and 13 Jbeta reverse. Generated by immunoSEQ multiplex PCR, the TCRdb table keeps only in-frame clones and is missing some. The table includes roughly 100,000 clones, less than 9.5% detected once. Sequenced input: PBMCs. The receptors originated from a man in his fifties or sixties in good health and CMV-seropositive.

Of note for this clone: Additional DNA sequences in this sample encode the identical CDR3. V gene TRBV7-9 combines with J gene TRBJ1-4; 7 bases align to TRBD1. V shed 8 bases, J shed 4 bases, and the junction held 4 bases outside the gene matches. CDR1 and CDR2 from the germline V gene are SEHNR and FQNEAQ (reference sequence). This CDR3 contains 13 residues. The CDR3 sequence: CASARQGNEKLFF. In DNA, the CDR3 is TGTGCCAGCGCCCGACAGGGTAATGAAAAACTGTTTTTT.

This clone was counted only a few times. J is TRBJ1-1 and V is TRBV30; perhaps TRBD1 as D (6 bases). The CDR3 is 14 amino acids. Germline CDR1 is GTSNPN and CDR2 is SVGIG (reference sequence). The germline V and J ends were trimmed by 3 bases and 3 bases, with 14 bases remaining between them. The CDR3 reads CAWSTGGQHTEAFF. DNA for the CDR3: TGTGCCTGGAGCACCGGGGGGCAACACACTGAAGCTTTCTTT. Full variable domain (missing parts from reference TRBV30 and TRBJ1-1): SQTIHQWPATLVQPVGSPLSLECTVEGTSNPNLYWYRQAAGRGLQLLFYSVGIGQISSEVPQNLSASRPQDRQFILSSKKLLLSDSGFYLCAWSTGGQHTEAFFGQGTRLTVV.

The chain recombines TRBV28 with TRBJ1-2; the match to TRBD1 covers 7 bases. Germline V lookup: CDR1 MDHEN, CDR2 SYDVKM. The CDR3 length is 13 residues. The ends lost 4 bases at V and 8 bases at J; junction bases unmatched: 7. CDR3 coding DNA: TGTGCCAGCAGTTCCGCTGACAGGGAAGGCTACACCTTC. It specifies CASSSADREGYTF.

V and J are TRBV10-3 and TRBJ1-2; unclear D gene. Germline V gene data show CDR1 as ENHRY and CDR2 as SYGVKD. The CDR3 extends over 13 amino acids. Between the trimmed V and J ends, which lost 3 bases and 1 base, there was a span of 6 bases. CDR3 loop: CAISEQSNYGYTF. In DNA form, the CDR3 reads TGTGCCATCAGTGAACAGAGTAACTATGGCTACACCTTC.

The CDR3 DNA reads as TGTGCAAGTCGCCGTGGGACTAGCGGGGAGAGGAGGACAGATACGCAGTATTTT. As protein: CASRRGTSGERRTDTQYF. The V call is TRBV12-2, the J call TRBJ2-3; the table calls TRBD2, which could not be checked here. TRBV12-2 is described as a pseudogene. This CDR3 comprises 18 residues.

This clone was observed a few times. The V call is TRBV7-6, the J call TRBJ2-1; D possibly corresponds to TRBD2 (6 bases). In germline, CDR1 is SGHVS, CDR2 FNYEAQ. CDR3 size: 13 residues. Trimming removed 6 bases from V and 6 bases from J, with 12 bases in between. The CDR3 nucleotides read TGTGCCAGCAGTCTGGGACTCCTCAATGAGCAGTTCTTC. Protein: CASSLGLLNEQFF.

This clone occurred a few times. The genes are TRBV19 and TRBJ1-5, with a tentative D call TRBD1 (6 bases). The length of the CDR3 is 15 residues. The V gene lost 0 bases and the J gene lost 6 bases, with 12 bases spanning the gap. CDR1 is LNHDA, CDR2 SQIVND, per germline (reference sequence). CDR3 protein: CASSIDRGARQPQHF. The CDR3 bases are TGTGCCAGTAGTATAGATCGGGGGGCGCGTCAGCCCCAGCATTTT.

This clone occurred a few times. The chain has TRBV5-1 and TRBJ1-1; the D is unclear. Germline CDR1 SGHRS, CDR2 YFSETQ. The V gene lost 1 base and the J gene lost 6 bases, with 10 bases spanning the gap. This CDR3 has 13 amino acids. The CDR3 protein is CASSLNPSAEAFF. In DNA, the CDR3 is TGCGCCAGCAGCTTGAATCCCTCGGCTGAAGCTTTCTTT.

This clone has only a few counts. The chain employs TRBV7-9 and TRBJ2-1, with 11 bases aligning to TRBD2. Germline assignment: CDR1 SEHNR and CDR2 FQNEAQ (reference sequence). The CDR3 has 16 amino acids. The junction had 10 bases not matched to a gene; V was cut back by 5 bases and J by 7 bases. The CDR3 nucleotides are TGTGCCAGCAGCCACTTACTAGCGGGAGATAGAAATGAGCAGTTCTTC. Its translation: CASSHLLAGDRNEQFF. The full variable domain, with the rest looked up from reference TRBV7-9 and TRBJ2-1, is DTGVSQNPRHKITKRGQNVTFRCDPISEHNRLYWYRQTLGQGPEFLTYFQNEAQLEKSRLLSDRFSAERPKGSFSTLEIQRTEQGDSAMYLCASSHLLAGDRNEQFFGPGTRLTVL.

This chain uses TRBV15 with TRBJ1-2; TRBD1 aligns across 9 bases. The length of the CDR3 is 13 residues. CDR1 and CDR2 (germline): LNHNV, YYDKDF (reference sequence). V was pared by 5 bases and J by 4 bases, with 2 bases of the junction left unmatched. CDR3 DNA: TGTGCCACCAGCGGGGGACAGGGCTATGGCTACACCTTC. Its translation is CATSGGQGYGYTF. Using reference TRBV15 and TRBJ1-2 for the parts outside the CDR3, the full variable domain is DAMVIQNPRYQVTQFGKPVTLSCSQTLNHNVMYWYQQKSSQAPKLLFHYYDKDFNNEADTPDNFQSRRPNTSFCFLDIRSPGLGDTAMYLCATSGGQGYGYTFGSGTRLTVV.

The genes are TRBV29-1 and TRBJ2-1; perhaps TRBD2 as D (6 bases). The length of the CDR3 is 12 residues. Germline values: CDR1 SQVTM, CDR2 ANQGSEA. The V end was cut by 8 bases, the J end by 2 bases, with 10 bases between. Here the CDR3 DNA reads TGCAGCCTAACTAGCCCCTACAATGAGCAGTTCTTC. Amino acid sequence: CSLTSPYNEQFF.

This clone was detected a few times. The V and J genes are TRBV18 and TRBJ2-1, with D maybe TRBD1 (6 bases). The V gene lost 2 bases and the J gene lost 6 bases, with 17 bases spanning the gap. CDR3 length: 16 amino acids. Germline CDR1 is KGHSH and CDR2 is LQKENI. CDR3 sequence (DNA): TGTGCCAGCTCACCAAGTGGGCAGGGGTTGGTCAATGAGCAGTTCTTC. Its translation is CASSPSGQGLVNEQFF.

V and J are TRBV27 and TRBJ2-7; D possibly corresponds to TRBD2 (6 bases). Germline CDR1 and CDR2: MNHEY and SMNVEV (reference sequence). This CDR3 has 16 residues. V lost 0 bases to trimming and J lost 4 bases, with 16 bases between them. The CDR3 loop is CASSLSAPRGGYEQYF. CDR3 nucleotide sequence: TGTGCCAGCAGTTTATCGGCCCCTAGGGGAGGTTACGAGCAGTACTTC.

The genes are TRBV6-5 and TRBJ2-3, with TRBD2 matching over 11 bases. The CDR3 contains 15 residues. In germline, CDR1 is MNHEY, CDR2 SVGAGI. J was trimmed by 3 bases and V by 8 bases; bases with no gene match: 7. CDR3 region: CASLLTSGSTDTQYF. The DNA for the CDR3 is TGTGCCAGCCTCTTAACTAGCGGGAGTACAGATACGCAGTATTTT.

This clone occurred a few times. The chain combines TRBV9 with TRBJ1-1; the match to TRBD1 covers 11 bases. Looked up from germline, CDR1 is SGDLS and CDR2 is YYNGEE. The V and J ends lost 4 bases and 4 bases, in that order; junction bases with no gene match: 9. This CDR3 is built from 16 residues. The DNA of the CDR3 is TGTGCCAGCAGCCCCGGGACAGGGGGTGTGGGCACTGAAGCTTTCTTT. This encodes CASSPGTGGVGTEAFF.

This chain uses TRBV19 with TRBJ2-1, with D maybe TRBD2 (6 bases). CDR1 is LNHDA and CDR2 is SQIVND in the germline V gene (reference sequence). Trimming cost V 8 bases and J 0 bases, with 20 bases left between them. The CDR3 runs to 17 residues. The chain's CDR3 is CASGPFPGTGSYNEQFF. The CDR3 nucleotides are TGTGCCAGTGGACCGTTCCCCGGGACTGGCTCCTACAATGAGCAGTTCTTC.

This clone was picked up a small number of times. The chain recombines TRBV2 with TRBJ2-2, with D unresolved. The CDR3 has 15 residues. The V gene lost 7 bases and the J gene lost 0 bases, with 12 bases spanning the gap. Germline CDR1 and CDR2: SNHLY and FYNNEI. The CDR3 loop is CASITSAANTGELFF. CDR3 DNA sequence: TGTGCCAGCATTACGAGCGCTGCGAACACCGGGGAGCTGTTTTTT.

This clone was counted only a few times. The chain links TRBV6-7 to TRBJ2-1; TRBD2 matches at 10 bases. TRBV6-7 is labeled an ORF, and its function is uncertain. Trimming removed 6 bases from V and 9 bases from J; junction bases left unmatched: 20. This CDR3 is built from 18 residues. The CDR3 DNA sequence: TGTGCCAGCAGCCCTCCCGGAGCGGGAGGGCCCTTTCCATCTGAGCAGTTCTTC. Translating gives CASSPPGAGGPFPSEQFF.

This clone was recorded a few times. The chain links TRBV19 to TRBJ2-7, with TRBD1 matching 8 bases. Germline V CDR1 and CDR2: LNHDA, SQIVND (reference sequence). J lost 4 bases, V lost 6 bases, and 8 bases had no gene match. This CDR3 has 14 amino acids. The CDR3, as DNA: TGTGCCAGTAGCCGGTCCCGGGACAGGTACGAGCAGTACTTC. Protein product: CASSRSRDRYEQYF.

V usage is TRBV5-6 and J usage is TRBJ2-6; possible D gene TRBD1, 5 bases. Trimming took 0 bases from V and 2 from J, leaving 6 bases between them. Germline-derived CDR1 and CDR2 are SGHDT and YYEEEE. The CDR3 has 15 amino acids. The DNA for the CDR3 is TGTGCCAGCAGCTTGGTCAGGGCTGGGGCCAACGTCCTGACTTTC. Residues: CASSLVRAGANVLTF.